One and the same sample provided the 10 T cell receptor beta chains below, sequenced in a study of blood T cell repertoires in COVID-19. TCRdb keeps only in-frame clones here, not all; method: immunoSEQ multiplex PCR. The sample carries 200,000 to 250,000 clones, roughly 86% recorded once. The specimen was peripheral blood. These receptors came from a woman aged 50 to 65 with COVID-19, enrolled during active disease.

This sequence joins TRBV18 and TRBJ2-4; weak D call: TRBD1 (5 bases). V lost 3 bases, J lost 5 bases, and 8 bases lay in between. Per the germline V gene, CDR1 is KGHSH and CDR2 is LQKENI. The CDR3 has 13 amino acids. CDR3 in amino acids: CASSPGHQNIQYF. The DNA of the CDR3 is TGTGCCAGCTCACCGGGGCACCAAAACATTCAGTACTTC.

In DNA, the CDR3 is TGTGCCAGTAGTGTACTCAGGTTAGTCTCACCCCTCCACTTT. Protein sequence: CASSVLRLVSPLHF. The chain employs TRBV19 and TRBJ1-6; D gene ambiguous. Trimming stripped 5 bases from V and 10 bases from J, with 15 bases between. Per germline, CDR1 LNHDA and CDR2 SQIVND (reference sequence). The CDR3 extends over 14 amino acids.

The gene calls are TRBV5-1 and TRBJ2-1; tentatively, D is TRBD1 (5 bases). This CDR3 has 13 residues. Germline CDR1 reads SGHRS; CDR2 reads YFSETQ. V lost 4 bases, J lost 9 bases, and 14 bases lay in between. The CDR3, as DNA: TGCGCCAGCAGCCCGGGTAGGGGATTTGAGCAGTTCTTC. Translating it yields CASSPGRGFEQFF. The full variable domain, rest sourced from reference TRBV5-1 and TRBJ2-1, is KAGVTQTPRYLIKTRGQQVTLSCSPISGHRSVSWYQQTPGQGLQFLFEYFSETQRNKGNFPGRFSGRQFSNSRSEMNVSTLELGDSALYLCASSPGRGFEQFFGPGTRLTVL.

The genes are TRBV2 and TRBJ2-7; 7 nucleotides line up with TRBD1. Germline V gene lookup returns CDR1 SNHLY and CDR2 FYNNEI. V shed 5 bases and J 1 base; nucleotides not matched to a gene: 8. The CDR3 has 15 residues. CDR3 DNA: TGTGCCAGCAGTTTACAGGGGTTTTATTCCTACGAGCAGTACTTC. The encoded protein is CASSLQGFYSYEQYF. The full variable domain, with the rest looked up from reference TRBV2 and TRBJ2-7, is EPEVTQTPSHQVTQMGQEVILRCVPISNHLYFYWYRQILGQKVEFLVSFYNNEISEKSEIFDDQFSVERPDGSNFTLKIRSTKLEDSAMYFCASSLQGFYSYEQYFGPGTRLTVT.

V and J are TRBV7-2 and TRBJ1-1; the D gene is possibly TRBD1 (5 bases). Germline lookup yields CDR1 SGHTA and CDR2 FQGNSA. This CDR3 comprises 16 residues. The V gene lost 0 bases and the J gene lost 3 bases, with 14 bases spanning the gap. The CDR3 DNA follows: TGTGCCAGCAGCTTAGCGTGGGCAGGGTTGGACACTGAAGCTTTCTTT. It specifies CASSLAWAGLDTEAFF.

This clone appeared once. The gene calls are TRBV15 and TRBJ2-1; 16 positions match TRBD2. The CDR3 runs 18 residues. Germline-derived CDR1 and CDR2 are LNHNV and YYDKDF (reference sequence). The V and J ends lost 4 bases and 0 bases, in that order; junction bases with no gene match: 3. CDR3 region: CATSKGLAGGRSYNEQFF. The CDR3 bases are TGTGCCACCAGCAAGGGACTAGCGGGGGGGCGCTCCTACAATGAGCAGTTCTTC.

CDR3 DNA: TGCGCCAGCAGCTTTTCGGCCGGGAGGGGTAATGAAAAACTGTTTTTT. Amino acids: CASSFSAGRGNEKLFF. This chain uses TRBV5-1 with TRBJ1-4, with D maybe TRBD1 (5 bases). V was trimmed by 2 bases and J by 4 bases, leaving 15 bases between them. This CDR3 comprises 16 residues. Germline V gives CDR1 SGHRS, CDR2 YFSETQ.

The J gene is TRBJ1-4, the V gene TRBV2; 10 positions match TRBD1. Trimming cost V 1 base and J 8 bases; bases outside gene matches: 4. This CDR3 spans 15 amino acids. Germline CDR1 SNHLY, CDR2 FYNNEI. CDR3 in amino acids: CASSEGQGAREKLFF. The CDR3 bases are TGTGCCAGCAGTGAAGGACAGGGGGCGCGGGAAAAACTGTTTTTT.

The rearrangement links TRBV6-2 or TRBV6-3 to TRBJ2-2; tentative D call: TRBD2 (5 bases). Germline CDR1 reads MNHEY; CDR2 reads SVGEGT. Trimming took off 2 bases at V and 4 bases at J, with 8 bases between the two ends. This CDR3 region has 14 residues. The chain's CDR3 is CASSYVRATGELFF. The CDR3 DNA reads as TGTGCCAGCAGTTACGTGAGGGCCACCGGGGAGCTGTTTTTT.

This sequence joins TRBV19 and TRBJ2-7, with a weak D call TRBD2 (6 bases). Germline V lookup: CDR1 LNHDA, CDR2 SQIVND (reference sequence). V shed 7 bases and J shed 2 bases, with 15 bases lying between them. The length of the CDR3 is 14 residues. CDR3 region: CASNAGTPPYEQYF. CDR3 DNA sequence: TGTGCCAGTAACGCCGGGACTCCTCCCTACGAGCAGTACTTC.